The 13 T cell receptor beta chains listed next were all sequenced from one sample in a study of blood T cells in healthy people across ages. With a J-beta primer mix and a sample-barcoded 5' primer, a second PCR ran about 7 to 12 cycles. TCRdb reprocessed the 5' RACE reads with MiXCR, giving one entry per CDR3 protein. The sample holds 750,000 to 850,000 distinct CDR3 sequences, roughly 25% seen once. The sample was also linked to a second study, of T cells of mothers and their children.

The sample consisted of blood. These receptor sequences come from a boy aged 5-17 years in good health.

The chain recombines TRBV11-1 with TRBJ2-1; 8 positions agree with TRBD2. Germline V gives CDR1 SGHAT, CDR2 FQDESV (reference sequence). V lost 4 bases, J lost 6 bases, and 11 bases stayed unmatched. The CDR3 sequence is 16 residues long. The CDR3 sequence: CASSSPMRGAINEQFF. In DNA, the CDR3 is TGTGCCAGCAGCTCACCCATGCGGGGGGCCATCAATGAGCAGTTCTTC.

V and J are TRBV7-8 and TRBJ1-3; 8 bases line up with TRBD1. The V gene's germline CDR1 is SGHVS and CDR2 FQNEAQ. The trim removed 5 bases at V and 2 bases at J, leaving 5 bases unmatched. The CDR3 consists of 15 residues. The CDR3 DNA sequence: TGTGCCAGCAGCCTGACAGGGGCCGCTGGAAACACCATATATTTT. Translated, it gives CASSLTGAAGNTIYF.

This clonotype occurred a few times. The chain recombines TRBV6-5 with TRBJ2-1; 9 bases line up with TRBD1. Gene TRBJ2-7 matches the end of the DNA better, so the J call may be wrong. Germline lookup yields CDR1 MNHEY and CDR2 SVGAGI. The CDR3 length is 14 residues. CDR3 sequence (DNA): TGTGCCAGCAGTGCCGGACAGGGGTTAAGCGAGCAGTACTTC. Its protein product is CASSAGQGLSEQYF.

V is TRBV28 and J is TRBJ2-1; D is possibly TRBD1 or TRBD2 (5 bases each). Germline V gene lookup returns CDR1 MDHEN and CDR2 SYDVKM. V lost 7 bases, J lost 5 bases, and 21 bases lay in between. This CDR3 comprises 16 residues. The CDR3 region has the DNA TGTGCCAGCACTTCCCCCGGGGTGGCAGGGCACAATGAGCAGTTCTTC. It encodes CASTSPGVAGHNEQFF.

The genes are TRBV6-1 and TRBJ2-3; no firm D call. V lost 2 bases to trimming and J lost 8 bases, with 23 bases between them. The CDR3 is 17 residues long. Germline CDR1 and CDR2: MNHNS and SASEGT. The DNA for the CDR3 is TGTGCCAGCAGTGAATATGTCCCGGGTCCCCCGGGTACTACGCAGTATTTT. This sequence encodes CASSEYVPGPPGTTQYF.

The chain is built from TRBV14 and TRBJ2-5, with D possibly being TRBD1 (6 bases). Trimming cost V 3 bases and J 3 bases, with 11 bases left between them. Germline assignment: CDR1 SGHDN and CDR2 FVKESK. The CDR3 is 14 amino acids. CDR3: CASSQRTAEETQYF. In DNA form, the CDR3 reads TGTGCCAGCAGCCAGAGGACAGCCGAAGAGACCCAGTACTTC.

The chain uses TRBV20-1 and TRBJ1-3; TRBD1 matches at 7 bases. The germline V gene has CDR1 DFQATT and CDR2 SNEGSKA (reference sequence). After removal of 2 bases from V and 4 bases from J, the junction contained 8 bases not matched to a gene. The CDR3 is 15 amino acids. The CDR3: CSARSRDRAGNTIYF. As DNA, the CDR3 is TGCAGTGCTAGATCCAGAGACAGGGCAGGAAACACCATATATTTT.

The rearrangement joins TRBV6-5 to TRBJ1-3; D is unclear. Trimming shortened V by 10 bases and J by 4 bases, and 14 bases separated the two germline ends. Per the germline V gene, CDR1 is MNHEY and CDR2 is SVGAGI. CDR3 length equals 13 residues. CDR3 region: CATFPGAGNTIYF. The CDR3 nucleotides are TGTGCCACCTTCCCGGGAGCCGGAAACACCATATATTTT.

This clonotype was recorded a few times. The chain couples TRBV5-1 to TRBJ2-1, with D possibly TRBD2 on 5 matching bases. Trimming took off 1 base at V and 8 bases at J, with 16 bases between the two ends. Germline values: CDR1 SGHRS, CDR2 YFSETQ. The CDR3 has 15 amino acids. CDR3 protein: CASSLTSRGLYEQFF. In nucleotides, the CDR3 is TGCGCCAGCAGCTTGACTTCCCGAGGACTGTATGAGCAGTTCTTC. Filled out from reference TRBV5-1 and TRBJ2-1, the complete variable domain reads KAGVTQTPRYLIKTRGQQVTLSCSPISGHRSVSWYQQTPGQGLQFLFEYFSETQRNKGNFPGRFSGRQFSNSRSEMNVSTLELGDSALYLCASSLTSRGLYEQFFGPGTRLTVL.

Many counts were recorded for this clonotype. The V call is TRBV27, the J call TRBJ2-2; D possibly matches TRBD1 or TRBD2 (5 bases each). The CDR3 has 13 amino acids. Trimming left V 2 bases short and J 6 bases short, with 7 bases between. CDR1 is MNHEY, CDR2 SMNVEV, per germline (reference sequence). The CDR3 DNA reads as TGTGCCAGCAGTTTAAGAGGGGCCGGGGAGCTGTTTTTT. Translation gives CASSLRGAGELFF.

The chain has TRBV20-1 and TRBJ2-7; 16 positions match TRBD2. After removal of 6 bases from V and 2 bases from J, the junction contained 7 bases not matched to a gene. Germline V gene lookup returns CDR1 DFQATT and CDR2 SNEGSKA (reference sequence). This CDR3 is built from 16 residues. CDR3 loop: CSAPEGTSGGAYEQYF. DNA of the CDR3: TGCAGTGCACCGGAAGGGACTAGCGGGGGGGCCTACGAGCAGTACTTC.

This chain links TRBV6-1 with TRBJ2-5, with 9 bases that match TRBD1. This CDR3 is 13 amino acids long. J lost 4 bases, V lost 10 bases, and 7 bases had no gene match. Per germline, CDR1 MNHNS and CDR2 SASEGT. The CDR3 DNA reads as TGTGCCACCGGACAGGGGTGGTTAGAGACCCAGTACTTC. This encodes CATGQGWLETQYF.

This clonotype was seen a handful of times. The CDR3 nucleotides are TGTGCCAGCAGTCCAGCAACCTCTGGGGCCAACGTCCTGACTTTC. It codes for CASSPATSGANVLTF. V and J are TRBV7-8 and TRBJ2-6, with D uncertain. The CDR3 has 15 residues. Trimming pared 6 bases from V and 0 bases from J, leaving 9 bases between. Germline lookup yields CDR1 SGHVS and CDR2 FQNEAQ. Complete variable domain (other parts from reference TRBV7-8 and TRBJ2-6): GAGVSQSPRYKVAKRGQDVALRCDPISGHVSLFWYQQALGQGPEFLTYFQNEAQLDKSGLPSDRFFAERPEGSVSTLKIQRTQQEDSAVYLCASSPATSGANVLTFGAGSRLTVL.